This TCR beta chain is drawn from a study of cytomegalovirus exposure and HLA in healthy donors. PCR amplification relied on 60 Vbeta primers (plus 13 Jbeta primers). The data were produced by immunoSEQ multiplex PCR, yet TCRdb's version contains in-frame clones alone and is incomplete. The sample gives about 78,000 clones, under 90% of which show up once; approximately 29% is in the top ten. The CDR3 is 15 residues long. In germline, CDR1 is SGHTA, CDR2 FQGNSA. V shed 7 bases and J 6 bases; nucleotides not matched to a gene: 6. As regards this clone: The antigen is not known.

Notes on the study in general: Presence/absence analyses supposed approximately even sequencing depth among donors.

Nominal health characterized the donors when sampled, though unrecorded immune exposures were likely. The sequenced sample consisted of PBMCs. V usage is TRBV7-2 and J usage is TRBJ2-3; 14 bases fit TRBD2. The source of this sequence is a man in his fifties in good health and CMV-seropositive. CDR3 sequence: CASNPGLAGDDTQYF. The DNA for the CDR3 is TGTGCCAGCAACCCGGGACTAGCGGGAGACGATACGCAGTATTTT.